This T cell receptor beta chain appears in the sequencing data of a study of T cell responses to AZD1222 COVID-19 vaccine. Sequenced by immunoSEQ multiplex PCR; TCRdb stores in-frame clones only, minus some. The table shows about 100,000 clones, with just over 90% occurring only once. As to this clone: Its antigen is not known. The identical CDR3 is also encoded by other nucleotide sequences in the sample.

This CDR3 spans 14 amino acids. Per the germline V gene, CDR1 is SGHTA and CDR2 is FQGTGA. Between the trimmed V and J ends, which lost 5 bases and 2 bases, there was a span of 12 bases. Whole-study results and caveats: Increases in Spike-specific TCR breadth and depth were seen after two AZD1222 doses. Dominant CD4 TCR responses targeted spike regions 160-218 and 743-854. Targets within unmutated variant regions were reportedly found for nearly half of spike-specific TCRs. Donors in the cohort were predominantly white British and more often female, and clonal diversity was possibly underestimated.

The receptor's source is an adult who received the AZD1222 COVID-19 vaccine. V is TRBV7-3 and J is TRBJ2-5; D is undetermined. This specimen consisted of peripheral blood, obtained 28 days after the second AZD1222 dose. This chain's CDR3 is CASSLNGGQETQYF. CDR3 coding DNA: TGTGCCAGCAGCCTAAACGGCGGTCAAGAGACCCAGTACTTC.